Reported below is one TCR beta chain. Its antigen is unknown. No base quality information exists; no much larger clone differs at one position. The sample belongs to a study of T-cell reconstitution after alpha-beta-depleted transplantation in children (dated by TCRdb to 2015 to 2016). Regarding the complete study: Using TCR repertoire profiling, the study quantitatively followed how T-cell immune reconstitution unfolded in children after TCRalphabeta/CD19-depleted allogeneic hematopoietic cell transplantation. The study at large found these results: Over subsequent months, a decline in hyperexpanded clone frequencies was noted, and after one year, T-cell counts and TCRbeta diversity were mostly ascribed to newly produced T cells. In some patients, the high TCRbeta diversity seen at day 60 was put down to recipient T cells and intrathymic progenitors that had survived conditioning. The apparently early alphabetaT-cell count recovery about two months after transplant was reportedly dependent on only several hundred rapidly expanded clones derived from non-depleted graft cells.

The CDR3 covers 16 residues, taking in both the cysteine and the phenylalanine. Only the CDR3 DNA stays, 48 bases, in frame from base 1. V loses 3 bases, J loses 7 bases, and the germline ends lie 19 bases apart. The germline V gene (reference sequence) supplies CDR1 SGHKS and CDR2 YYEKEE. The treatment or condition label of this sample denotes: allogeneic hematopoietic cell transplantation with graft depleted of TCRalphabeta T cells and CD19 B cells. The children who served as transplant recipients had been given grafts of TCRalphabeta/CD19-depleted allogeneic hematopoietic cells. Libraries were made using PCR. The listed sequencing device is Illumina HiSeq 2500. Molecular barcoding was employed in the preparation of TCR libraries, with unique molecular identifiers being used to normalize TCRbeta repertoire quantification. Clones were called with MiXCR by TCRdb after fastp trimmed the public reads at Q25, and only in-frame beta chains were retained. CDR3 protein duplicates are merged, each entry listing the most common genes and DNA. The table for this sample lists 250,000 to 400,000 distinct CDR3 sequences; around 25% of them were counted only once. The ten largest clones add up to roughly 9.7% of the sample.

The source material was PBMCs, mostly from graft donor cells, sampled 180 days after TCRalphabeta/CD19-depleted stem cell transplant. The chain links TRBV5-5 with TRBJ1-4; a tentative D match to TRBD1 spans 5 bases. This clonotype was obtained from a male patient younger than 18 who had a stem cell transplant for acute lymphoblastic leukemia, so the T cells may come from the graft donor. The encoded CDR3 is CASSSPGTGQGEKLFF. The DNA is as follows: TGTGCCAGCAGCTCGCCCGGGACCGGGCAGGGTGAAAAACTGTTTTTT.